The present entry profiles one T cell receptor beta chain with its context. Germline V gene sequence: CDR1 LNHNV, CDR2 YYDKDF (reference sequence). Trimming removed 9 bases at V and 0 bases at J, with 11 bases between. The CDR3 is 13 amino acids. The data stem from a study of blood T cell repertoires in COVID-19. Some clones are missing from TCRdb's copy, which holds only in-frame ones; the method was immunoSEQ multiplex PCR. Of about 210,000 clones in the sample, 89% were seen once. Material for sequencing was peripheral blood. The rearrangement uses TRBV15 and TRBJ1-1; D is perhaps TRBD1 (5 bases). This TCR derives from a woman in her forties with acute or convalescent COVID-19. The CDR3 DNA follows: TGTGCCACTCGACAGCTAATGAACACTGAAGCTTTCTTT. Protein product: CATRQLMNTEAFF.